This T cell receptor beta chain stems from a study of T cell repertoires in cytomegalovirus infection (dated by TCRdb to about 2019). Background for the entire study: Donor HLA type was relevant to the analysis, because carriage of CMV infection together with the matching HLA type was indicated by public TCR beta signatures.

This clonotype was observed a handful of times. It has no known antigen specificity. The sample holds no much larger clone one base away, and base qualities are not on file. The sequencer listed for this sample is Illumina HiSeq 1500. The public sequencing data were trimmed at Q25 with fastp and processed into clonotypes with MiXCR by TCRdb, which kept only in-frame beta chains. Each entry is one CDR3 protein sequence, shown with its most common DNA and genes. The sample records approximately 550,000 distinct CDR3 sequences, 16% of which are singletons. The ten top clones hold 20% to 30% of the sample. On the study overall, not on this receptor specifically: The ex vivo response was dominated by HLA-C-restricted CMV-specific TCR beta clonotypes, and the single most frequent clonotype in two of eight donors was supplied by these HLA-C-restricted clonotypes. Carriers of CMV infection plus the relevant HLA type were discriminated by the cumulative frequency of public TCR beta family members in the study cohort and in an independent roughly 400-donor cohort.

The sequencing sample was made of CD8+ T cells from PBMCs. The clonotype comes from a human donor in good health (CMV status not recorded). Some clones in this sample may be carry-over from other donors' samples.

CDR3 loop: CASSQEVARTRPRNEQFF. DNA sequence: TGTGCCAGCAGCCAAGAAGTTGCCCGGACCAGGCCTCGGAATGAGCAGTTCTTC. The chain is assembled from TRBV3-1 and TRBJ2-1, with an unclear D gene assignment. The CDR1 and CDR2 encoded by the germline V gene (reference sequence) are LGHDT and YNNKEL. The CDR3 starts with the cysteine, ends with the phenylalanine, and has 18 residues. The only DNA kept is the CDR3, 54 bases in frame from the first base. Relative to germline, V is 0 bases shorter and J is 7 bases shorter, with 22 bases between their ends.